This T cell receptor beta chain was sequenced in a study of CD8+ T cells in alopecia areata. Study-level information: Tofacitinib administration to treated patients was oral, at 5 to 10 mg twice daily.

After isolation, RNA underwent reverse transcription to generate cDNA as the sequencing template. The table came from immunoSEQ multiplex PCR; TCRdb's copy has only in-frame clones and leaves some out. The table shows about 42,000 clones, with around 71% occurring only once. The sample holds a few counts of this clone. Its antigen is undetermined. Treatment reported: oral pan-JAK inhibitor, 5-10 mg twice daily. Specimens obtained from alopecia areata patients comprised lesional scalp punch biopsies and peripheral blood. The study's findings and limits: Compared with normal scalp, lesional scalp had higher clonality and more expanded CD8+ clones. For patients receiving tofacitinib, scalp clonality and expanded CD8+ clones among the top 100 significantly decreased.

This CDR3 has 13 amino acids. In germline, CDR1 is SGHVS, CDR2 FNYEAQ. The V gene lost 7 bases and the J gene lost 5 bases, with 14 bases spanning the gap. The sample here was CD8+ T cells sorted from blood, taken at week 4, from a patient treated with tofacitinib. The chain uses TRBV7-6 and TRBJ2-5; D gene uncertain. This receptor was obtained from a human donor with alopecia areata. The CDR3 loop is CASNLNLGETQYF. For the CDR3, the DNA is TGTGCCAGCAACCTAAACTTAGGGGAGACCCAGTACTTC.